This T cell receptor beta chain is from a study of OX40 agonist ivuxolimab in advanced cancers. Study conclusions and caveats: Researchers did not determine the expanded peripheral T cells' antigen specificity. Circulating CD4+ and CD8+ T cells showed clonal expansion by week 6 at 0.1 to 3.0 mg/kg.

This clone occurred once. Its antigen is unknown. Anyone with autoimmune disease history or systemic immunosuppression was excluded. Sequencing used immunoSEQ multiplex PCR; TCRdb keeps in-frame clones, though not all of them. The repertoire holds fewer than 6,000 clones, with around 70% as singletons. V was pared by 4 bases and J by 4 bases, with 8 bases between. This CDR3 region has 12 residues. From germline, CDR1 is LNHDA and CDR2 SQIVND (reference sequence). This rearrangement joins TRBV19 to TRBJ2-7; D uncertain. The sequence was collected from an adult with an advanced solid tumor such as melanoma, head and neck, liver or kidney cancer. The source material was CD4+ or CD8+ T cells sorted from blood, sampled in a trial of the OX40 agonist ivuxolimab. CDR3 nucleotide sequence: TGTGCCAGTAGTACTGGACCTTACGAGCAGTACTTC. This gives the protein CASSTGPYEQYF.